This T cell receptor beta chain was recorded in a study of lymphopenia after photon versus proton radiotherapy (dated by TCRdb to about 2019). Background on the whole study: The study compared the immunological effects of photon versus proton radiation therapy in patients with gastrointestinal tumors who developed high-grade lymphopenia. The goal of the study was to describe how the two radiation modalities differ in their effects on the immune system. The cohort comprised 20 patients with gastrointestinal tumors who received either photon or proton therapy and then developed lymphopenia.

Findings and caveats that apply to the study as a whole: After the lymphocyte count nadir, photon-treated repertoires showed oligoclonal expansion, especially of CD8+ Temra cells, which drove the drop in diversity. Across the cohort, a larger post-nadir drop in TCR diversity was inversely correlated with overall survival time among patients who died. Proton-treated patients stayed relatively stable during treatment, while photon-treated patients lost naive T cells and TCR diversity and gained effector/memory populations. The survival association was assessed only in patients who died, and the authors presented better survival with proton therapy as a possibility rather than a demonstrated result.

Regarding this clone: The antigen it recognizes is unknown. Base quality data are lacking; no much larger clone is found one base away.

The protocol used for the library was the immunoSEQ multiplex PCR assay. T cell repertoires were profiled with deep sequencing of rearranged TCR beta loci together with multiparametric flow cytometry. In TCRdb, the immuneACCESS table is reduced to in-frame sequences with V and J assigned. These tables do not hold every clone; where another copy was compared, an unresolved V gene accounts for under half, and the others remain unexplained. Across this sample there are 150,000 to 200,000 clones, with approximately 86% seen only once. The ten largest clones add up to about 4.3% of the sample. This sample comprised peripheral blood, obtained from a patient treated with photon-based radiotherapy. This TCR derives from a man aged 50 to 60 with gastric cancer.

The DNA reads TGCGCCAGCAGCCCCCTAGCGGGAGCCAGAGATACGCAGTATTTT. The encoded protein is CASSPLAGARDTQYF. This receptor chain uses TRBV5-1 and TRBJ2-3, and 10 bases in between align with TRBD2. CDR1 and CDR2, per the germline V gene, are SGHRS and YFSETQ. The CDR3 spans 15 residues, from the cysteine through the phenylalanine. Only the CDR3 portion is preserved as DNA: 45 bases, with reading frame beginning at the first base. Ends trimmed: V by 4 bases, J by 5 bases; bases unmatched to a gene: 7. With the portions outside the CDR3 filled from the reference TRBV5-1 and TRBJ2-3 genes, the complete variable region becomes KAGVTQTPRYLIKTRGQQVTLSCSPISGHRSVSWYQQTPGQGLQFLFEYFSETQRNKGNFPGRFSGRQFSNSRSEMNVSTLELGDSALYLCASSPLAGARDTQYFGPGTRLTVL.